The entry that follows covers one TCR beta chain sequence. Its antigen is as yet unknown. The CDR3 has 14 residues. Germline V CDR1 and CDR2: WNHNN, SYGVQD (reference sequence). The germline V and J ends were trimmed by 3 bases and 4 bases, with 11 bases remaining between them. The sample belongs to a study of T-cell reconstitution after alpha-beta-depleted transplantation in children. The study's findings and limits: Where alpha-beta T cells came from about two months after transplant was reportedly several hundred expanded graft clones. Counts and diversity of T cells one year after transplant came mostly from newly produced T cells.

TCRbeta library preparation incorporated unique molecular identifiers. TCRdb ran MiXCR on the PCR reads and lists one entry per CDR3 protein. The sample lists about 460,000 distinct CDR3 sequences, around 10% occurring once. The clonotype comes from a female patient under 10 years old who had a stem cell transplant for aplastic anemia, so the T cells may come from the graft donor. The sequenced sample was PBMCs, mostly from graft donor cells, obtained 180 days after TCRalphabeta/CD19-depleted stem cell transplant. This chain links TRBV10-1 with TRBJ2-3; D is perhaps TRBD1 (6 bases). Here the CDR3 DNA reads TGCGCCAGCAGTGACCTGACAGGCGCAGATACGCAGTATTTT. Translation gives CASSDLTGADTQYF.